This TCR beta chain was retrieved from a study of T-cell reconstitution after alpha-beta-depleted transplantation in children. General observations from the study: The origin of alpha-beta T cells about two months after transplant was reportedly several hundred expanded graft clones.

This clonotype showed up many times. Its antigen is currently unknown. For TCRbeta, the library was prepared with unique molecular identifiers. A single record per CDR3 protein comes from TCRdb applying MiXCR to the PCR reads. The sample shows 600,000 to 700,000 distinct CDR3 sequences, around 12% of them seen only once. The material was PBMCs, obtained before TCRalphabeta/CD19-depleted stem cell transplant. The TCR originated in a girl aged 2-10 years with congenital amegakaryocytic thrombocytopenia, due to receive a stem cell transplant.

CDR3 residues: CASSLFTGITDTQYF. The CDR3 DNA reads TGCGCCAGCAGCTTGTTTACGGGAATCACAGATACGCAGTATTTT. The V gene is TRBV5-1, the J gene TRBJ2-3, with a weak D call TRBD2 (5 bases). V was shortened by 1 base and J by 2 bases, with 11 bases between the two germline ends. The CDR3 sequence is 15 residues long. Germline values: CDR1 SGHRS, CDR2 YFSETQ.